Listed below are T cell receptor beta chains from one sample, sequenced in a study of post-analysis software for immune sequencing data. TCRdb fed the PCR reads into MiXCR, producing one record per CDR3 protein. This sample carries 380,000 or so distinct CDR3 sequences, less than 35% of them seen once, and the ten largest clones take about an eighth. The sequenced sample consisted of blood. Receptor source: a girl aged 5-17 years with multiple sclerosis. Each CDR3 is given with its conserved first and last residue. Fields, in order: V gene, D gene, J gene, clone size, CDR3 DNA, CDR3 protein. The D gene is left open where the match is weak. The size field is filled for only some rows; it gives once, few, many or a size class.

TRBV6-5	-	TRBJ2-7	many	TGTGCCAGCAGTTACTCTCGGGACACTCTCTACGAGCAGTACTTC	CASSYSRDTLYEQYF
TRBV6-5	-	TRBJ1-5	-	TGTGCCAGCAGTTACTACGGGGTGGGCAATCAGCCCCAGCATTTT	CASSYYGVGNQPQHF
TRBV7-2	TRBD2	TRBJ2-7	-	TGTGCCAGCAGCTTTCAAGCGGGGGGAAACGAGCAGTACTTC	CASSFQAGGNEQYF
TRBV3-1	TRBD2	TRBJ2-1	-	TGTGCCAGCAGCCAAGATGGGGGGACTAGCGGGAGGGATGAGCAGTTCTTC	CASSQDGGTSGRDEQFF
TRBV7-9	-	TRBJ1-1	-	TGTGCAAGCAGCCCCCCGGGGGCTCTTGGTGAAGCTTTCTTT	CASSPPGALGEAFF
TRBV24-1	TRBD2	TRBJ2-5	-	TGTGCCACCAGTGACCGGAGGACTAGCGGACAAGAGACCCAGTACTTC	CATSDRRTSGQETQYF
TRBV6-2/TRBV6-3	TRBD2	TRBJ2-1	many	TGTGCCAGCTCCGGGACTAGCGGTAATGAGCAGTTCTTC	CASSGTSGNEQFF
TRBV7-9	-	TRBJ1-2	-	TGTGTCAGCAGCCCAGAACTAGTGTCCCATGGCTACACCTTC	CVSSPELVSHGYTF
TRBV4-2	-	TRBJ2-7	few	TGTGCCAGCAGCGCTGGACAGCGGCCCTCCTACGAGCAGTACTTC	CASSAGQRPSYEQYF
TRBV6-2/TRBV6-3	-	TRBJ1-6	-	TGTGCCAGCAGTGAGGACCAAAATTCACCCCTCCACTTT	CASSEDQNSPLHF
TRBV29-1	-	TRBJ1-1	-	TGCAGCGTTGAAGAACCCCTCAGGGGGAACACTGAAGCTTTCTTT	CSVEEPLRGNTEAFF
TRBV13	TRBD1	TRBJ1-2	few	TGTGCCAGCACCGGACAGGGGCGCCACTATGGCTACACCTTC	CASTGQGRHYGYTF
TRBV13	TRBD1	TRBJ2-1	few	TGTGTCAGCAGCTTAGACAGGGGCTATGAGCAGTTCTTC	CVSSLDRGYEQFF
TRBV5-1	TRBD1	TRBJ2-5	-	TGCGCCAGCAGCTTGGTGACAGGGGGCGCGACCCAGTACTTC	CASSLVTGGATQYF
TRBV28	TRBD2	TRBJ2-2	-	TGTGCCAGCAGGGCGGGAGCTTACATGAACACCGGGGAGCTGTTTTTT	CASRAGAYMNTGELFF
TRBV28	-	TRBJ2-1	-	TGTGCCAGCACTTCGGGCCTAAATGAGCAGTTCTTC	CASTSGLNEQFF